The T cell receptor beta chain under discussion was sequenced for a study of immune cell composition in non-small cell lung cancer. Study conclusions and caveats: Smoking pack-years did not significantly correlate with tumour TCR-beta clonality. Approximately 73% of squamous and about 31% of adenocarcinoma cases had tumour-associated clones >0.5%.

V shed 6 bases and J shed 5 bases, with 7 bases lying between them. Germline V gene lookup returns CDR1 MNHNY and CDR2 SVGAGI (reference sequence). This CDR3 spans 11 amino acids. The assay was immunoSEQ multiplex PCR, and TCRdb's table has in-frame clones only and misses some. The sample shows more than 2,500 clones, 76% of them seen only once. About this clone: Its target is unknown.

The source of this sequence is a human donor with non-small cell lung cancer. Sample: lung tumor tissue. The gene calls are TRBV6-6 and TRBJ2-5; the D gene is possibly TRBD1 (6 bases). The CDR3 loop is CASSDRETQYF. The CDR3 DNA is TGTGCCAGCAGCGACAGGGAGACCCAGTACTTC.